This T cell receptor (beta chain) stems from a study of response to subunit inactivated influenza vaccine. TCRdb independently ran MiXCR on the RT-PCR reads; one entry per CDR3 protein. This table has around 470,000 distinct CDR3 sequences, about 7.2% appearing once. In its sample, this clonotype was seen many times. The CDR3 contains 15 residues. V was cut by 3 bases and J by 4 bases, with 13 bases left in between. Germline V lookup: CDR1 MNHEY, CDR2 SVGEGT. The specimen was PBMCs from blood, collected less than 30 months after vaccination. This chain uses TRBV6-2 or TRBV6-3 with TRBJ1-5; tentatively, D is TRBD1 (5 bases). The source of this sequence is a man aged 50 to 69 who received an inactivated influenza vaccine. CDR3 nucleotides: TGTGCCAGCAGTTATATGCTGGGGGGAAATCAGCCCCAGCATTTT. Its translation is CASSYMLGGNQPQHF.